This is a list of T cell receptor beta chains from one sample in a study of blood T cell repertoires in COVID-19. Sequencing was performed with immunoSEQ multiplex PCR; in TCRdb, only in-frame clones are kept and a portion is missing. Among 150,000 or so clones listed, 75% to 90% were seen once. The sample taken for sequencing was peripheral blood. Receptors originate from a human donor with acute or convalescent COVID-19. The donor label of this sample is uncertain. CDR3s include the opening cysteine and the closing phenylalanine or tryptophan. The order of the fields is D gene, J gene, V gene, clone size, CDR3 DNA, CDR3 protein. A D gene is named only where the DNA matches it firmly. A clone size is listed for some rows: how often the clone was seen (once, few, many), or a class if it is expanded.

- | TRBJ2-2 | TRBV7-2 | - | TGTGCCAGCAGCTTAGGCGATAGGGAGCTGTTTTTT | CASSLGDRELFF
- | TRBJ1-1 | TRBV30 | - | TGTGCCTGGACCCCCCGGGGAAGGGGGTATGACACTGAAGCTTTCTTT | CAWTPRGRGYDTEAFF
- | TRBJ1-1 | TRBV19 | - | TGTGCCAGTAGTAGAGGCCGAACCACTGAAGCTTTCTTT | CASSRGRTTEAFF
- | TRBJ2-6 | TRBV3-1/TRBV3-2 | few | TGTGCCAGCAGTATCCGGGGGACTGGGGCCAACGTCCTGACTTTC | CASSIRGTGANVLTF
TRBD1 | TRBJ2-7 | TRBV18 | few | TGTGCCAGCTCACTGACAGGGGGGGCCTACGAGCAGTACTTC | CASSLTGGAYEQYF
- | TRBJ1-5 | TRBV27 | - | TGTGCCAGCAGGGGGGCGCGCAATCAGCCCCAGCATTTT | CASRGARNQPQHF
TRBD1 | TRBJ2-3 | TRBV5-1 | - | TGCGCCAGCAGCTTGGACTTTGGTAGGGGGCAAATAGATACGCAGTATTTT | CASSLDFGRGQIDTQYF
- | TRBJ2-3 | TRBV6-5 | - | TGTGCCAGCAGTTACTCAGGGGGCACAGATACGCAGTATTTT | CASSYSGGTDTQYF
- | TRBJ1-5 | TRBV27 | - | TGTGCCAGCAGGGGGCAGGGGAAAGAAGGGCCCCAGCATTTT | CASRGQGKEGPQHF
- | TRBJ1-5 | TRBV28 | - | TGTGCCAGCAGTCCGACAGGCCGGTCACAGCCCCAGCATTTT | CASSPTGRSQPQHF
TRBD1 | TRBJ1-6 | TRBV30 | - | TGTGCCTACAGGGGTAATTCACCCCTCCACTTT | CAYRGNSPLHF
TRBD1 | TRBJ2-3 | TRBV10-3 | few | TGTGCCATCAGTGGGACAGGGGTTCTTATCACAGATACGCAGTATTTT | CAISGTGVLITDTQYF
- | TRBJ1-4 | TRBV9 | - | TGTGCCAGCAGTGCCGGGGTAGGCGATGAAAAACTGTTTTTT | CASSAGVGDEKLFF
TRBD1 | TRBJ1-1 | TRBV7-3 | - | TGTGCCAGCAGCTCCAGGGGGCGCACTGAAGCTTTCTTT | CASSSRGRTEAFF
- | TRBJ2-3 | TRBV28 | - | TGTGCCAGCAGTCTAAGGGGGGGACCTCGAGGAACGGATACGCAGTATTTT | CASSLRGGPRGTDTQYF
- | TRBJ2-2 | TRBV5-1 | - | TGCGCCAGCAGCGGAACAGAGACCGGGGAGCTGTTTTTT | CASSGTETGELFF
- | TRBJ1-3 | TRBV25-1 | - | TGTGCCAGCAGGGGCAACACCATATATTTT | CASRGNTIYF
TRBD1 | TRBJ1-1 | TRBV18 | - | TGTGCCAGCTCCTCCCAGGACAGGGGGACTGAAGCTTTCTTT | CASSSQDRGTEAFF
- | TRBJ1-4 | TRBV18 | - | TGTGCCAGCTCGCTCAGGGGCCCCTCTGCAACTAATGAAAAACTGTTTTTT | CASSLRGPSATNEKLFF
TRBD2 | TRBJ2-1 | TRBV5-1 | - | TGCGCCAGCAGGGGACTAGCCTACAATGAGCAGTTCTTC | CASRGLAYNEQFF
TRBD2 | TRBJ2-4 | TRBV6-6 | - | TGTGCCAGCAGGAGATGGACTAGCGGGGACAAAAACATTCAGTACTTC | CASRRWTSGDKNIQYF
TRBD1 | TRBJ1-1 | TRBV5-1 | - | TGCGCCAGCAGCTTGGAAGGTGGGGACAGTTCCGTAGCTTTCTTT | CASSLEGGDSSVAFF